The T cell receptor (beta chain) under discussion was sequenced for a study of blood T cells in healthy people across ages. General study results and limits: TCR beta diversity tracked closely with naive T cell percentage.

Together with a sample-barcoded 5' primer, a J-beta primer mix was included in a second PCR lasting roughly 6 to 12 cycles. TCRdb ran MiXCR on the 5' RACE reads and lists one entry per CDR3 protein. The sample lists around 700,000 distinct CDR3 sequences, 20% to 30% occurring once. V gave up 0 bases and J gave up 3 bases; unmatched junction bases: 1. Per germline, CDR1 MGHDK and CDR2 SYGVNS. The CDR3 loop spans 14 amino acids. A note on this clonotype: Its cognate antigen is unknown.

This sample also appeared in a second study, on T cells of mothers and their children. Turning to that study: cDNA was made from all extracted RNA, around 1.5 ug per 15 ul. Reads obtained per mother exceeded 9.5 million TCR beta CDR3 reads, with 3 million to 3.5 million obtained per child. Overlap in related mother-child pairs always slightly exceeded unrelated pairs, never significantly.

The material sequenced was blood. V and J are TRBV25-1 and TRBJ2-5; 7 bases fit TRBD2. The receptor comes from a boy aged 5-17 years in good health. In DNA, the CDR3 is TGTGCCAGCAGTGAATATACTAGCGAAGAGACCCAGTACTTC. The encoded protein is CASSEYTSEETQYF.